Detailed here is one T cell receptor beta chain. Genomic DNA from each subset was divided evenly over several immunoSEQ plates. Sequenced by immunoSEQ multiplex PCR; TCRdb stores in-frame clones only, minus some. The data contain 700,000 or so clones, about two thirds of them seen just once; the ten biggest clones take up approximately 1.8%. The length of the CDR3 is 15 residues. Deletions cut 0 bases from V and 4 bases from J, with 13 bases between. Per the germline V gene, CDR1 is SGHRS and CDR2 is YFSETQ. This sample was taken from a study of shared clonotypes between healthy human individuals. The split of CD4+ cells yielded CD45RA+ naive and CD45RA-negative memory subsets.

The specimen sequenced was memory CD4+ T cells sorted from blood. Subset defined: CD45RA-negative fraction. V and J are TRBV5-1 and TRBJ1-1; D gene uncertain. The clonotype comes from a woman aged 25 to 45 in good health. CDR3 nucleotides: TGCGCCAGCAGCTTGGTGGCGGGCGTGGGCACTGAAGCTTTCTTT. Residues: CASSLVAGVGTEAFF. Complete variable domain (other parts from reference TRBV5-1 and TRBJ1-1): KAGVTQTPRYLIKTRGQQVTLSCSPISGHRSVSWYQQTPGQGLQFLFEYFSETQRNKGNFPGRFSGRQFSNSRSEMNVSTLELGDSALYLCASSLVAGVGTEAFFGQGTRLTVV.